These 15 T cell receptor beta chains were all obtained from the same sample, sequenced in a study of cytomegalovirus exposure and HLA in healthy donors. The PCR contained 60 Vbeta and 13 Jbeta primers. Assay: immunoSEQ multiplex PCR; the TCRdb copy retains only in-frame clones and omits some. The sample has roughly 140,000 clones; approximately 80% are singletons. The source material was PBMCs. Source of these receptors: a woman between 35 and 50 years old in good health and CMV-seropositive.

The chain couples TRBV29-1 to TRBJ2-4; 9 bases map to TRBD1. The CDR3 covers 15 residues. The trim removed 5 bases at V and 4 bases at J, leaving 9 bases unmatched. The V gene's germline CDR1 is SQVTM and CDR2 ANQGSEA. For the CDR3, the DNA is TGCAGCGTTACCGGGACAGGGCACCCTAAAAACATTCAGTACTTC. Its translation: CSVTGTGHPKNIQYF.

The gene calls are TRBV28 and TRBJ2-7, with TRBD2 identical over 11 bases. This CDR3 is 15 amino acids long. Looked up from germline, CDR1 is MDHEN and CDR2 is SYDVKM. With 3 bases clipped from V and 3 bases from J, the junction kept 4 bases outside the gene matches. The CDR3 reads CASSLLTSGSYEQYF. CDR3 bases: TGTGCCAGCAGTTTGTTAACTAGCGGGAGCTACGAGCAGTACTTC.

The chain combines TRBV6-1 with TRBJ1-5; maybe TRBD1 (6 bases). Germline-derived CDR1 and CDR2 are MNHNS and SASEGT. With 2 bases removed from V and 6 bases from J, the gap between germline ends came to 8 bases. CDR3 length: 13 amino acids. CDR3 in DNA: TGTGCCAGCAGTGAACAGGGGTTTCAGCCCCAGCATTTT. Protein product: CASSEQGFQPQHF.

This clone has a single count. CDR3 nucleotides: TGTGCCAGCAGCGTGGACAGGGGGAATGAGCAGTTCTTC. Amino acid sequence: CASSVDRGNEQFF. The chain couples TRBV9 to TRBJ2-1; 10 bases map to TRBD1. Trimming took 2 bases from V and 7 from J; bases not matched to a gene: 0. CDR1 SGDLS and CDR2 YYNGEE come from the germline V gene. The CDR3 is 13 amino acids.

The chain couples TRBV30 to TRBJ2-5; D perhaps matches TRBD1 (5 bases). The end of the DNA is better explained by TRBJ2-7, so the J call may be wrong. Germline V CDR1 and CDR2: GTSNPN, SVGIG (reference sequence). This CDR3 region has 14 residues. CDR3 nucleotides: TGTGCCTGGAGTCGTTTGGGGCACCGCAGCGAGCAGTACTTC. Its translation: CAWSRLGHRSEQYF.

This chain links TRBV10-2 with TRBJ2-2; TRBD1 might be the D (6 bases). Germline CDR1 is WSHSY and CDR2 is SAAADI. The CDR3 is 16 amino acids. V was cut by 3 bases and J by 1 base, with 12 bases left in between. CDR3 sequence reads: CASSDYRELNTGELFF. The CDR3 DNA reads as TGCGCCAGCAGTGATTACAGGGAGCTGAACACCGGGGAGCTGTTTTTT.

This chain uses TRBV15 with TRBJ1-5; TRBD1 might be the D (6 bases). Between the trimmed V and J ends, which lost 5 bases and 7 bases, there was a span of 21 bases. This CDR3 is built from 16 residues. The germline V gene has CDR1 LNHNV and CDR2 YYDKDF (reference sequence). CDR3 sequence reads: CATSPKGGGAGQPQHF. In nucleotides, the CDR3 is TGTGCCACCAGCCCTAAAGGCGGGGGGGCTGGGCAGCCCCAGCATTTT.

The chain uses TRBV19 and TRBJ1-1, with TRBD1 matching over 8 bases. Germline trimming cut 6 bases from V and 4 bases from J; bases unmatched to any gene: 7. The CDR3 sequence is 14 residues long. Germline-derived CDR1 and CDR2 are LNHDA and SQIVND (reference sequence). Here the CDR3 DNA reads TGTGCCAGTAGCAACAGGGGGGACGGCACTGAAGCTTTCTTT. Encoded protein: CASSNRGDGTEAFF.

This rearrangement joins TRBV5-8 to TRBJ2-5; D might be TRBD2 (6 bases). V shed 3 bases and J shed 5 bases, with 11 bases lying between them. The CDR3 loop spans 13 amino acids. CDR1 SGHTS and CDR2 YDEGEE come from the germline V gene. As DNA, the CDR3 is TGTGCCAGCAGCTGGAGGGTAGGGGAGACCCAGTACTTC. Encoded protein: CASSWRVGETQYF.

The chain uses TRBV5-1 and TRBJ2-3; possibly TRBD1 for D (6 bases). The CDR3 has 14 amino acids. Per the germline V gene, CDR1 is SGHRS and CDR2 is YFSETQ. The ends were cut back, 4 bases at V and 2 bases at J, with 11 bases in the middle. The CDR3 spells CASSPGQLTDTQYF. DNA for the CDR3: TGCGCCAGCAGCCCTGGACAGCTCACAGATACGCAGTATTTT.

The rearrangement joins TRBV4-1 to TRBJ1-1; 7 bases agree with TRBD1. V shed 0 bases, J shed 12 bases, and the junction held 13 bases outside the gene matches. The length of the CDR3 is 15 residues. The germline gives CDR1 MGHRA, CDR2 YSYEKL. The CDR3 region has the DNA TGCGCCAGCAGCCAAGACCCCTGGACAGGCGTGTTGTCTTTCTTT. The encoded protein is CASSQDPWTGVLSFF.

The genes are TRBV28 and TRBJ2-5; TRBD2 agrees at 8 bases. Trimming at V came to 7 bases and at J to 5 bases, leaving 6 bases not matched to a gene. This CDR3 contains 13 residues. The V gene's germline CDR1 is MDHEN and CDR2 SYDVKM. The CDR3 spells CASTSGREETQYF. The CDR3 coding sequence is TGTGCCAGCACCTCCGGGAGGGAGGAGACCCAGTACTTC.

V and J are TRBV13 and TRBJ2-5; unclear D gene. Germline loops: CDR1 PRHDT, CDR2 FYEKMQ (reference sequence). The CDR3 runs 13 residues. The V and J ends lost 0 bases and 5 bases respectively, with 7 bases between them. In DNA form, the CDR3 reads TGTGCCAGCAGCTTAGGCGGAGTGGAGACCCAGTACTTC. This translates into CASSLGGVETQYF.

The rearrangement links TRBV5-1 to TRBJ2-2; no clear D. The V gene's germline CDR1 is SGHRS and CDR2 YFSETQ. The CDR3 spans 14 residues. V was cut by 0 bases and J by 0 bases, with 3 bases left in between. The CDR3 nucleotides read TGCGCCAGCAGCTTGGTTACGAACACCGGGGAGCTGTTTTTT. It is translated as CASSLVTNTGELFF.

J is TRBJ1-1 and V is TRBV28; the match to TRBD1 covers 11 bases. The V gene end was trimmed by 5 bases and the J gene end by 5 bases; junction bases not matched to a gene: 7. CDR3 size: 15 residues. Looked up from germline, CDR1 is MDHEN and CDR2 is SYDVKM. CDR3 nucleotide sequence: TGTGCCAGCAGTCTCCCGGGACAGGGGGGGACTGAAGCTTTCTTT. Translated: CASSLPGQGGTEAFF.